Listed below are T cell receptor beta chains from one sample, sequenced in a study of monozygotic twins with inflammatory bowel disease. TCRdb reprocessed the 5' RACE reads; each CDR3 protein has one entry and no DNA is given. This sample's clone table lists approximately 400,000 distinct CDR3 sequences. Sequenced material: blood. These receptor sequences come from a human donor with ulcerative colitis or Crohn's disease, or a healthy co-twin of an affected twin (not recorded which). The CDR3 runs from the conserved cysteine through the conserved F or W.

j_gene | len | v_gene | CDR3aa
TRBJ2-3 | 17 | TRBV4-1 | CASRQRSSGTGTDTQYF
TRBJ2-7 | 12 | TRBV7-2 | CASSFGRGGQYF
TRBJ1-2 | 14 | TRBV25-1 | CASRKPGQGDGYTF
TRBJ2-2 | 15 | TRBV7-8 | CASSSPDRAGGELFF
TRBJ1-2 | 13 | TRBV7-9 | CASSKTGPYGYTF
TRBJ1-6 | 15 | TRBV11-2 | CASSFHPRGDFPLHF
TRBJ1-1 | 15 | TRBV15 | CATSRDKATPGVAFF
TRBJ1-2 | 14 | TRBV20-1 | CSARDGGRITGYTF
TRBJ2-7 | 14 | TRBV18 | CASSPGGIPYEQYF
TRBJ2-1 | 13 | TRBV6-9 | CARLGPRVNEQFF
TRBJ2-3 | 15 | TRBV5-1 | CASSLARRPTDTQYF
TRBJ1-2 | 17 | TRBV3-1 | CASSQDKRGRGTYGYTF
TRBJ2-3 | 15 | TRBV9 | CASSVEGARGVTQYF
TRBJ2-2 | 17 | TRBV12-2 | CASRLDFSGTNTGELFF
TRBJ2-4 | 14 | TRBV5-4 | CASSLEGQGGIQYF
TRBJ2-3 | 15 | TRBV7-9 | CASSLGSPGTDTQYF
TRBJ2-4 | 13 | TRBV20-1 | CSAPPGGTYIQYF
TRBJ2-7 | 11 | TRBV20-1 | CSARGNKEQYF
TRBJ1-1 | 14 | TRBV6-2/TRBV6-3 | CASTPPGQGDRAFF
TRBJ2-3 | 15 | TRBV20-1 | CSAPNTSGVTDTQYF
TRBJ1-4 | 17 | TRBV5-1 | CASSPGTGVATNEKLFF
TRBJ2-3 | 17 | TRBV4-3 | CASSQDFLHPSTDTQYF
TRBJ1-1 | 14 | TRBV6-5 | CASSYRGVNTEAFF
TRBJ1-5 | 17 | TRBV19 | CASSKYRGFATDQPQHF
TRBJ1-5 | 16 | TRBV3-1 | CASSQDHVGGSQPQHF
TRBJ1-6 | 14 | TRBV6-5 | CASSYDRGNSPLHF
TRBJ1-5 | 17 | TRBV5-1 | CASSVGGTGASNQPQHF
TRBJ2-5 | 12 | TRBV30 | CAWSPTRETQYF
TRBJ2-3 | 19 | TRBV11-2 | CASSPTRKRARDSTDTQYF
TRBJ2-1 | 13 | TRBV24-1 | CATSRTGANEQFF
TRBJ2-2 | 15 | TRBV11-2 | CASSLDLRGTGELFF
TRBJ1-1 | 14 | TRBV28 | CASRLGGGRPEAFF
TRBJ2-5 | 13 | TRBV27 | CASRRTGEETQYF
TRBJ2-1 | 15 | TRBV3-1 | CASSPDANLPNEQFF
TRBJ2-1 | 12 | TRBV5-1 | CASSLGPGGQFF
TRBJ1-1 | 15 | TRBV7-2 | CASSSGGGRFTEAFF
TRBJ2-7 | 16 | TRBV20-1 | CSARDSNSGRFYEQYF
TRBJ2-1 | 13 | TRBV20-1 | CSATRVSYNEQFF
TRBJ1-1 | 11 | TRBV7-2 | CASSRTTEAFF
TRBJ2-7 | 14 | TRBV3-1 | CASSQVPNSYEQYF
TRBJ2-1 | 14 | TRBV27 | CASSLGEPYNEQFF
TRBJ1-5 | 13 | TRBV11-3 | CASSFSTWDPQHF
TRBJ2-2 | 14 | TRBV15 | CATRPTANTGELFF
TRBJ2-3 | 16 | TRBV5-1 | CASSLVTGAVPDTQYF
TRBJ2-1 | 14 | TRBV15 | CATKDAQDYNEQFF
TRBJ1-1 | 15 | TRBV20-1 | CSARTGTGRGTEAFF
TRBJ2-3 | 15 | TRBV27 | CASSLGAGGRNTQYF
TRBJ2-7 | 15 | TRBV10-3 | CAIRTELAGAHEQYF
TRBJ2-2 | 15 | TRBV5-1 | CASSLAPTVTGELFF
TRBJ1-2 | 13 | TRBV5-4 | CASSKGGDYGYTF
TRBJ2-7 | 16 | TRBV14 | CASSQELWTGAYEQYF
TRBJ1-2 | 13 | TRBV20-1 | CSASETAAYGYTF
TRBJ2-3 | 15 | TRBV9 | CASSVREGRTDTQYF
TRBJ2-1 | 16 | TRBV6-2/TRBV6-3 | CASSDILAGAWNEQFF
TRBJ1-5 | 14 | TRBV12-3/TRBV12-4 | CASSFLGASQPQHF
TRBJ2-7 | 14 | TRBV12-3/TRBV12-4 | CASRVGGSSYEQYF
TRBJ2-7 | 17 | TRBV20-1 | CSARDLSGTSSTYEQYF
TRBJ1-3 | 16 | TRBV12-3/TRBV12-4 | CASSLFSGTSGNTIYF
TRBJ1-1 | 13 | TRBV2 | CASTTGEGTEAFF